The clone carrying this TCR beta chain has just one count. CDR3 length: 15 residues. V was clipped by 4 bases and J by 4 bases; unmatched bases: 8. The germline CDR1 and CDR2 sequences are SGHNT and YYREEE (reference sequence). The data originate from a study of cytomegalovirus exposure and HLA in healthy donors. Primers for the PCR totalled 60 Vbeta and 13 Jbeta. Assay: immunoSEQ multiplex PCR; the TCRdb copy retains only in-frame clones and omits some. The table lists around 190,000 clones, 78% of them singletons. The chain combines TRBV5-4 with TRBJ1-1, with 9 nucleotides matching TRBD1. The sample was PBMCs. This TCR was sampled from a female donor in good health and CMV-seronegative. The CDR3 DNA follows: TGTGCCAGCAGCCGAATAACAGGGGGCTCCACTGAAGCTTTCTTT. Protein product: CASSRITGGSTEAFF.